Each of the 18 T cell receptor beta chains below was sequenced from the same sample in a study of blood T cell repertoires in COVID-19. Profiled with immunoSEQ multiplex PCR; TCRdb holds only in-frame clones, not every one. This sample has more than 60,000 clones, with roughly 80% found just once. Sequencing was done on a sample of peripheral blood. The origin of the receptors is a human donor in a cohort sampled during active COVID-19.

The V gene is TRBV29-1, the J gene TRBJ2-5; tentative D call: TRBD2 (5 bases). Germline values: CDR1 SQVTM, CDR2 ANQGSEA. Trimming removed 7 bases from V and 4 bases from J, with 25 bases in between. The CDR3 is made up of 16 amino acids. The CDR3 DNA is TGCAGCGCTAGTATGGTGGGGAGTGGTTTGGGAGAGACCCAGTACTTC. This codes for CSASMVGSGLGETQYF.

The chain couples TRBV11-2 to TRBJ2-2; no clear D. The CDR3 runs 14 residues. V dropped 6 bases and J dropped 2 bases, with 10 bases sitting between them. The germline CDR1 and CDR2 sequences are SGHAT and FQNNGV. The CDR3 spells CASSLPRNTGELFF. The CDR3 region has the DNA TGTGCCAGCAGTCTACCTAGAAACACCGGGGAGCTGTTTTTT.

V usage is TRBV2 and J usage is TRBJ2-1; no reliable D call. Trimming removed 0 bases at V and 5 bases at J, with 8 bases between. The CDR3 runs 14 residues. Germline V gene data show CDR1 as SNHLY and CDR2 as FYNNEI. The CDR3 is CASSEALANNEQFF. The CDR3 coding sequence is TGTGCCAGCAGTGAAGCGCTGGCCAACAATGAGCAGTTCTTC.

The V gene is TRBV5-4, the J gene TRBJ2-2; the D gene is possibly TRBD1 (6 bases). The V gene lost 1 base and the J gene lost 5 bases, with 12 bases spanning the gap. The CDR3 is 15 amino acids. Germline loops: CDR1 SGHNT, CDR2 YYREEE (reference sequence). The DNA for the CDR3 is TGTGCCAGCAGCTTGCAGGGGCTGCGTACCGGGGAGCTGTTTTTT. It specifies CASSLQGLRTGELFF.

The V gene is TRBV5-8, the J gene TRBJ2-3; a possible D gene is TRBD1 (6 bases). This CDR3 comprises 15 residues. Germline V gives CDR1 SGHTS, CDR2 YDEGEE. The V gene lost 1 base and the J gene lost 4 bases, with 13 bases spanning the gap. The CDR3 spells CASSLLSGVSDTQYF. The CDR3, as DNA: TGTGCCAGCAGCTTGCTTTCAGGGGTTTCAGATACGCAGTATTTT.

V gene TRBV14 combines with J gene TRBJ1-6, with 10 bases lining up with TRBD1. The CDR3 covers 14 residues. The J segment lost 14 bases and the V segment lost 8 bases, leaving 12 bases of the junction unmatched. The germline gives CDR1 SGHDN, CDR2 FVKESK. The CDR3 DNA sequence: TGTGCCAGCGAAAAAGGGGACAGGGGAAAAACCCTCCACTTT. It codes for CASEKGDRGKTLHF.

The rearrangement links TRBV6-2 or TRBV6-3 to TRBJ1-5; TRBD1 is a possible D gene (6 bases). Trimming shortened V by 0 bases and J by 9 bases, and 15 bases separated the two germline ends. Germline V lookup: CDR1 MNHEY, CDR2 SVGEGT. The CDR3 covers 15 residues. The CDR3 loop is CASSYSKGQRVPQHF. In DNA, the CDR3 is TGTGCCAGCAGTTACTCGAAGGGACAAAGGGTGCCCCAGCATTTT.

The CDR3 loop reads CASSLGTSGGVIDEQFF. The CDR3 bases are TGCGCCAGCAGCTTGGGCACTAGCGGGGGGGTTATAGATGAGCAGTTCTTC. This chain links TRBV5-1 with TRBJ2-1, with 13 bases that match TRBD2. The CDR3 is 17 residues long. V shed 0 bases and J 8 bases; nucleotides not matched to a gene: 8. CDR1 is SGHRS, CDR2 YFSETQ, per germline.

This clone came up once. The gene calls are TRBV5-8 and TRBJ2-5, with 12 positions matching TRBD1. V lost 4 bases and J lost 5; bases outside the gene matches: 6. The germline CDR1 and CDR2 sequences are SGHTS and YDEGEE. This CDR3 is 15 amino acids long. CDR3 residues: CASSPGTGGVETQYF. The CDR3 DNA is TGTGCCAGCAGCCCAGGGACAGGGGGCGTCGAGACCCAGTACTTC.

V and J are TRBV19 and TRBJ1-2; 9 bases agree with TRBD1. Trimming at V came to 4 bases and at J to 5 bases, leaving 11 bases not matched to a gene. CDR1 and CDR2 (germline): LNHDA, SQIVND (reference sequence). This CDR3 is 16 amino acids long. The DNA for the CDR3 is TGTGCCAGTAGTACCCTCCCCGGACAGGGGATATATGGCTACACCTTC. Protein: CASSTLPGQGIYGYTF.

The V and J genes are TRBV27 and TRBJ1-5; 7 nucleotides line up with TRBD1. The CDR3 consists of 15 residues. Trimming removed 3 bases from V and 4 bases from J; junction bases left unmatched: 6. The germline CDR1 and CDR2 sequences are MNHEY and SMNVEV (reference sequence). The DNA of the CDR3 is TGTGCCAGCAGTTTCGGGGACAGCGCGAATCAGCCCCAGCATTTT. Translation: CASSFGDSANQPQHF.

The rearrangement joins TRBV7-9 to TRBJ1-1, with TRBD1 matching 7 bases. There are 13 residues in the CDR3. V shed 5 bases, J shed 7 bases, and the junction held 7 bases outside the gene matches. Germline CDR1 is SEHNR and CDR2 is FQNEAQ (reference sequence). CDR3 in amino acids: CASSLRQGGEAFF. The CDR3 bases are TGTGCCAGCAGCCTAAGACAGGGAGGTGAAGCTTTCTTT.

This chain joins TRBV6-6 and TRBJ1-1; weak D call: TRBD1 (5 bases). The CDR3 has 15 amino acids. The V gene's germline CDR1 is MNHNY and CDR2 SVGAGI (reference sequence). V was shortened by 0 bases and J by 5 bases, with 13 bases between the two germline ends. The CDR3 coding sequence is TGTGCCAGCAGTTACTCGGGGCAAGGACGAACTGAAGCTTTCTTT. It yields the protein CASSYSGQGRTEAFF.

This clone was counted ten times or more. CDR3 residues: CAWKQGALAFF. CDR3 DNA sequence: TGTGCCTGGAAGCAGGGGGCATTGGCTTTCTTT. The V call is TRBV30, the J call TRBJ1-1; TRBD1 aligns across 8 bases. Germline V lookup: CDR1 GTSNPN, CDR2 SVGIG (reference sequence). The CDR3 is made up of 11 amino acids. Germline trimming cut 4 bases from V and 11 bases from J; bases unmatched to any gene: 6.

This sequence joins TRBV7-2 and TRBJ1-5; 8 nucleotides match TRBD1. The CDR3 runs 15 residues. V lost 6 bases to trimming and J lost 2 bases; unmatched junction nucleotides: 6. The germline V gene has CDR1 SGHTA and CDR2 FQGNSA. The CDR3 sequence: CASSSGQAGNQPQHF. The DNA for the CDR3 is TGTGCCAGCAGTTCGGGACAGGCGGGCAATCAGCCCCAGCATTTT.

The chain is built from TRBV7-6 and TRBJ1-4, with 9 bases that match TRBD1. V was pared by 4 bases and J by 10 bases, with 7 bases of the junction left unmatched. Germline V gives CDR1 SGHVS, CDR2 FNYEAQ. The length of the CDR3 is 14 residues. DNA of the CDR3: TGTGCCAGCAGCTCGGACAGGGGTTCCAGAAAACTGTTTTTT. It translates to CASSSDRGSRKLFF.

The V and J genes are TRBV6-6 and TRBJ2-2; D may be TRBD1 (5 bases). Between the trimmed V and J ends, which lost 5 bases and 5 bases, there was a span of 15 bases. Germline CDR1 MNHNY, CDR2 SVGAGI (reference sequence). This CDR3 has 15 residues. This chain's CDR3 is CASSTGHKGTGELFF. The CDR3, as DNA: TGTGCCAGCAGTACCGGGCATAAGGGGACCGGGGAGCTGTTTTTT.

J is TRBJ1-2 and V is TRBV30; 9 nucleotides line up with TRBD1. Per the germline V gene, CDR1 is GTSNPN and CDR2 is SVGIG (reference sequence). Trimming removed 5 bases from V and 3 bases from J; junction bases left unmatched: 4. There are 13 residues in the CDR3. The CDR3 loop is CAWGTGMDYGYTF. DNA of the CDR3: TGTGCCTGGGGGACAGGGATGGACTATGGCTACACCTTC.